This T cell receptor (beta chain) appears in the sequencing data of a study of cytomegalovirus exposure and HLA in healthy donors. General observations from the study: Presence/absence analyses supposed approximately even sequencing depth among donors. A later analysis found that most CMV-associated TCR beta chains appeared HLA-restricted.

Each donor was nominally healthy when sampled (though unrecorded immune exposures were likely). As regards this clone: The antigen remains unidentified.

Primers: 60 Vbeta forward and 13 Jbeta reverse. Profiled with immunoSEQ multiplex PCR; TCRdb holds only in-frame clones, not every one. The repertoire holds 110,000 to 150,000 clones, around four fifths seen once, with 2% to 2.5% in the top ten. The CDR3 consists of 15 residues. J lost 5 bases, V lost 0 bases, and 6 bases had no gene match. Germline V gene sequence: CDR1 MNHEY, CDR2 SVGAGI. The gene calls are TRBV6-5 and TRBJ2-5; 7 positions agree with TRBD1. The sequencing input was PBMCs. The receptor's source is a boy between 2 and 10 years old in good health and CMV-seronegative. CDR3 coding DNA: TGTGCCAGCAGTTACTCGACAGGGATGGTGGAGACCCAGTACTTC. It translates to CASSYSTGMVETQYF.